This entry is about one T cell receptor beta chain. Its specificity is not known. When hyperthyroidism was first diagnosed, the blood sample was taken, preceding any ophthalmopathy symptoms. V lost 7 bases to trimming and J lost 3 bases; unmatched junction nucleotides: 4. The length of the CDR3 is 14 residues. Germline CDR1 and CDR2: SGHDN and FVKESK. The sample originates from a study of T cells in Graves' hyperthyroidism and ophthalmopathy. For the study at large: Once the initial diagnosis was made, peripheral blood was obtained before any treatment. Notes on the study in general: Separation of ophthalmopathy from stable hyperthyroidism was achieved by a 13 V-J model. Blood also held most thyroid clonotypes expanded beyond 0.001.

Amplification of TCR beta CDR3 regions used RNA as the template. In the first-round RT-PCR of the TCR CDR3, the HTBI primer set was used. TCRdb re-called the multiplex PCR reads with MiXCR, one entry per CDR3 protein. Found here are almost 600,000 distinct CDR3 sequences, about 14% of them singletons; the top ten hold less than 6%. Input material: blood. This receptor was identified in a woman between 25 and 40 years old with Graves' hyperthyroidism that later progressed to Graves' ophthalmopathy. The chain couples TRBV14 to TRBJ2-1, with 9 bases matching TRBD2. The CDR3 DNA sequence: TGTGCCAGCAAGGAGACTAGCGGCTACAATGAGCAGTTCTTC. Protein sequence: CASKETSGYNEQFF.